Presented here are 30 T cell receptor beta chains from one specimen sequenced in a study of regulatory T cells in long-lasting Graves disease. The sample's time point: persistent/refractory GD, antithyroid drugs over 5 years with positive TRAb. Following extraction of RNA from PBMCs, that RNA was used to make the TCR library. Library construction for TCR beta used iRepertoire HTBI primers and Arm-PCR of CDR3 regions. Each CDR3 protein gets one entry after TCRdb re-called the multiplex PCR reads with MiXCR. The repertoire holds over 450,000 distinct CDR3 sequences, with under 25% as singletons. The input for sequencing was peripheral blood mononuclear cells (PBMCs), taken when the disease was refractory, from a patient treated with antithyroid drugs. The receptors were sampled from a female donor with Graves disease.

This clonotype has ten or more counts. CDR3 protein: CASTLKEGTEAFF. CDR3 nucleotides: TGCGCCAGCACCCTAAAGGAGGGGACTGAAGCTTTCTTT. The chain employs TRBV5-1 and TRBJ1-1, with a tentative D call TRBD1 (5 bases). The CDR3 consists of 13 residues. V lost 6 bases and J lost 5, with 14 bases in between. The germline CDR1 and CDR2 sequences are SGHRS and YFSETQ.

The sample holds a few counts of this clonotype. The J gene is TRBJ2-2, the V gene TRBV28, with TRBD1 matching over 7 bases. With V trimmed by 7 bases and J by 7 bases, 12 bases remained unmatched. Germline V gives CDR1 MDHEN, CDR2 SYDVKM. This CDR3 region has 15 residues. The CDR3 nucleotides are TGTGCCAGCAATCCCACAGGGGCTGGGGTCGGGGAGCTGTTTTTT. It yields the protein CASNPTGAGVGELFF.

This clonotype was seen more than once but under ten times. The chain uses TRBV28 and TRBJ2-6; D gene uncertain. The V gene lost 5 bases and the J gene lost 0 bases, with 14 bases spanning the gap. This CDR3 spans 17 amino acids. Germline V gives CDR1 MDHEN, CDR2 SYDVKM. Here the CDR3 DNA reads TGTGCCAGCAGTGATAGGGAAGGGTCCTCTGGGGCCAACGTCCTGACTTTC. As protein: CASSDREGSSGANVLTF.

The CDR3 is CASSGQTGEGSPLHF. In nucleotides, the CDR3 is TGTGCCAGCAGCGGCCAGACAGGGGAGGGCTCACCCCTCCACTTT. The V and J genes are TRBV7-6 and TRBJ1-6; 8 positions match TRBD1. Germline V CDR1 and CDR2: SGHVS, FNYEAQ. The J segment lost 10 bases and the V segment lost 5 bases, leaving 10 bases of the junction unmatched. The length of the CDR3 is 15 residues.

This clonotype was seen only a few times. The chain employs TRBV19 and TRBJ1-1; D is ambiguous. CDR3 length: 14 residues. V shed 6 bases and J shed 4 bases, with 15 bases lying between them. The germline V gene encodes CDR1 LNHDA and CDR2 SQIVND (reference sequence). DNA for the CDR3: TGTGCCAGTAGAATAAGAAGCGGATTCACTGAAGCTTTCTTT. Translation: CASRIRSGFTEAFF.

The V gene is TRBV20-1, the J gene TRBJ1-6, with TRBD1 as a possible D gene (5 bases). Deletions cut 6 bases from V and 5 bases from J, with 17 bases between. CDR1 and CDR2 from the germline V gene are DFQATT and SNEGSKA (reference sequence). This CDR3 is built from 15 residues. CDR3 nucleotides: TGCAGTGCGCCAACCGGGGCAGTTAATAATTCACCCCTCCACTTT. Protein: CSAPTGAVNNSPLHF.

This clonotype was seen a handful of times. The gene calls are TRBV24-1 and TRBJ1-5; 7 bases align to TRBD1. The J segment lost 3 bases and the V segment lost 2 bases, leaving 6 bases of the junction unmatched. The CDR3 contains 16 residues. Germline CDR1 and CDR2: KGHDR and SFDVKD. The CDR3 spells CATSDSETGYNQPQHF. The CDR3 bases are TGTGCCACCAGTGATTCCGAGACAGGGTACAATCAGCCCCAGCATTTT.

The genes are TRBV11-2 and TRBJ2-1; D not certain. The CDR3 is 17 residues long. Per the germline V gene, CDR1 is SGHAT and CDR2 is FQNNGV. Trimming left V 1 base short and J 0 bases short, with 13 bases between. The CDR3 DNA follows: TGTGCCAGCAGCTTAGGGAGCGTGAAGAGCTCCTACAATGAGCAGTTCTTC. Its translation is CASSLGSVKSSYNEQFF.

The count of this clonotype is one. The chain is built from TRBV12-3 or TRBV12-4 and TRBJ2-7; 16 positions match TRBD2. V shed 3 bases, J shed 5 bases, and the junction held 10 bases outside the gene matches. The CDR3 extends over 18 amino acids. CDR3 bases: TGTGCCAGCAGTTTGGGCGGGACTAGCGGGAGGGCTCTGGACGAGCAGTACTTC. Protein: CASSLGGTSGRALDEQYF.

V usage is TRBV7-8 and J usage is TRBJ2-7; no clear D gene. Trimming took 4 bases from V and 0 from J, leaving 13 bases between them. Germline CDR1 is SGHVS and CDR2 is FQNEAQ. The CDR3 covers 15 residues. CDR3 nucleotides: TGTGCCAGCAGCTACCGAGACGGAGCCTCCTACGAGCAGTACTTC. As protein: CASSYRDGASYEQYF.

This clonotype came up a few times. This chain joins TRBV7-9 and TRBJ2-7; no clear D. Trimming left V 2 bases short and J 2 bases short, with 10 bases between. The germline V gene has CDR1 SEHNR and CDR2 FQNEAQ (reference sequence). This CDR3 contains 14 residues. The CDR3 here is CASSLSADAYEQYF. The DNA of the CDR3 is TGTGCCAGCAGCTTATCCGCTGATGCCTACGAGCAGTACTTC.

This chain uses TRBV7-9 with TRBJ2-7; 11 nucleotides match TRBD2. Looked up from germline, CDR1 is SEHNR and CDR2 is FQNEAQ (reference sequence). Trimming took 5 bases from V and 0 from J; bases not matched to a gene: 3. This CDR3 spans 15 amino acids. The CDR3 is CASSATSGSSYEQYF. The DNA of the CDR3 is TGTGCCAGCAGCGCTACTAGCGGGAGCTCCTACGAGCAGTACTTC.

This clonotype came up many times. This chain connects TRBV27 to TRBJ1-6; D possibly corresponds to TRBD1 (6 bases). The V gene lost 5 bases and the J gene lost 8 bases, with 16 bases spanning the gap. The CDR3 sequence is 15 residues long. From germline, CDR1 is MNHEY and CDR2 SMNVEV (reference sequence). CDR3 amino acids: CASSDQDSYYSPLHF. In DNA form, the CDR3 reads TGTGCCAGCAGTGACCAGGACAGCTACTATTCACCCCTCCACTTT.

V is TRBV18 and J is TRBJ1-2; no definite D call. Deletions cut 3 bases from V and 3 bases from J, with 8 bases between. Germline lookup yields CDR1 KGHSH and CDR2 LQKENI. The CDR3 runs to 13 residues. In DNA form, the CDR3 reads TGTGCCAGCTCACCTTGGCGGGACTATGGCTACACCTTC. Translated, it gives CASSPWRDYGYTF. The full variable domain, with the rest looked up from reference TRBV18 and TRBJ1-2, is NAGVMQNPRHLVRRRGQEARLRCSPMKGHSHVYWYRQLPEEGLKFMVYLQKENIIDESGMPKERFSAEFPKEGPSILRIQQVVRGDSAAYFCASSPWRDYGYTFGSGTRLTVV.

This clonotype appeared a few times. This chain connects TRBV30 to TRBJ1-2; tentatively, D is TRBD1 (5 bases). The CDR3 totals 11 residues. V lost 6 bases and J lost 8, with 13 bases in between. Germline CDR1 and CDR2: GTSNPN and SVGIG (reference sequence). The CDR3 DNA is TGTGCCTGTCGGGACCGATTGGGCTACACCTTC. Residues: CACRDRLGYTF.

This clonotype was observed a few times. The V gene is TRBV19, the J gene TRBJ1-1; TRBD1 is a possible D gene (5 bases). The V and J ends lost 1 base and 1 base respectively, with 7 bases between them. This CDR3 spans 14 amino acids. The V gene's germline CDR1 is LNHDA and CDR2 SQIVND (reference sequence). The CDR3 DNA reads TGTGCCAGTAGTATAGCCGGGACGAACACTGAAGCTTTCTTT. Encoded protein: CASSIAGTNTEAFF.

A few counts support this clonotype. V is TRBV11-3 and J is TRBJ2-2; D is undetermined. CDR1 and CDR2 (germline): SGHNT, YENEEA. CDR3 size: 15 residues. The V gene lost 4 bases and the J gene lost 2 bases, with 11 bases spanning the gap. CDR3 sequence: CASSSRTVNTGELFF. CDR3 nucleotide sequence: TGTGCCAGCAGCTCCCGGACGGTTAACACCGGGGAGCTGTTTTTT.

This rearrangement joins TRBV7-9 to TRBJ2-3, with D uncertain. CDR1 and CDR2 from the germline V gene are SEHNR and FQNEAQ (reference sequence). The CDR3 consists of 14 residues. Trimming left V 1 base short and J 5 bases short, with 10 bases between. The CDR3, as DNA: TGTGCCAGCAGCTTAGTGGGGATTGAAGATACGCAGTATTTT. This sequence encodes CASSLVGIEDTQYF.

This chain joins TRBV3-1 and TRBJ2-3, with TRBD1 matching 8 bases. The CDR3 length is 17 residues. Germline values: CDR1 LGHDT, CDR2 YNNKEL (reference sequence). Trimming at V came to 2 bases and at J to 0 bases, leaving 7 bases not matched to a gene. The CDR3 nucleotides are TGTGCCAGCAGCCAAACCACAGGGGGGACTAGCACAGATACGCAGTATTTT. This gives the protein CASSQTTGGTSTDTQYF.

This clonotype appeared many times. This chain uses TRBV28 with TRBJ2-5; 8 nucleotides match TRBD2. This CDR3 spans 16 amino acids. V lost 2 bases, J lost 2 bases, and 7 bases stayed unmatched. Germline V gene lookup returns CDR1 MDHEN and CDR2 SYDVKM. The CDR3, as DNA: TGTGCCAGCAGTTTAGACCCGGGGGGGAGACAAGAGACCCAGTACTTC. It translates to CASSLDPGGRQETQYF.

This clonotype has a count of ten or more. The V and J genes are TRBV28 and TRBJ2-7; D is unresolved. Germline loops: CDR1 MDHEN, CDR2 SYDVKM. The ends were cut back, 4 bases at V and 4 bases at J, with 8 bases in the middle. This CDR3 comprises 12 residues. This chain's CDR3 is CASSWSGYEQYF. In DNA form, the CDR3 reads TGTGCCAGCAGTTGGTCCGGGTACGAGCAGTACTTC.

This clonotype has just a few counts. This chain uses TRBV6-5 with TRBJ2-7; TRBD2 is a possible D gene (5 bases). This CDR3 contains 15 residues. V was trimmed by 0 bases and J by 7 bases, leaving 16 bases between them. Germline assignment: CDR1 MNHEY and CDR2 SVGAGI. Written as DNA, the CDR3 is TGTGCCAGCAGTTACTCACGAACTTCGCGAGGGGAGCAGTACTTC. Its translation is CASSYSRTSRGEQYF.

This clonotype was found many times. The J gene is TRBJ1-6, the V gene TRBV28; unclear D gene. From germline, CDR1 is MDHEN and CDR2 SYDVKM. The CDR3 is 15 amino acids. V was pared by 5 bases and J by 9 bases, with 17 bases between. The CDR3 DNA is TGTGCCAGCAGTACCGGATGGGGAGCTAGTTCACCCCTCCACTTT. It encodes CASSTGWGASSPLHF.

This clonotype was counted a few times. One end of the junction does not line up with germline, which may come from a read error. This rearrangement joins TRBV6-5 to TRBJ1-2; D gene uncertain. This CDR3 has 14 amino acids. Germline V gives CDR1 MNHEY, CDR2 SVGAGI. As DNA, the CDR3 is TGTGCCGGCAGTTACTACAGCTCTAACTATGGCTACACCTTC. Protein: CAGSYYSSNYGYTF.

This clonotype was recorded at least ten times. V and J are TRBV28 and TRBJ1-3; D call uncertain. The CDR3 is made up of 15 amino acids. V was clipped by 3 bases and J by 4 bases, with 13 bases between them. Germline lookup yields CDR1 MDHEN and CDR2 SYDVKM. CDR3 residues: CASSFALSAGNTIYF. The CDR3, as DNA: TGTGCCAGCAGTTTCGCGTTGTCTGCCGGAAACACCATATATTTT.

The chain links TRBV12-3 or TRBV12-4 to TRBJ2-7; 7 positions match TRBD1. CDR3 length: 16 residues. Unmatched junction bases numbered 10, after V lost 5 bases and J lost 0 bases. CDR3 in amino acids: CASSTSDRWSSYEQYF. The CDR3, as DNA: TGTGCCAGCAGTACCTCGGACAGGTGGAGCTCCTACGAGCAGTACTTC.

Ten or more counts support this clonotype. The chain combines TRBV28 with TRBJ1-2; TRBD1 is a possible D gene (5 bases). The CDR3 consists of 12 residues. Germline V CDR1 and CDR2: MDHEN, SYDVKM. Deletions cut 4 bases from V and 5 bases from J, with 8 bases between. The chain's CDR3 is CASSSGQYGYTF. The CDR3 DNA is TGTGCCAGCAGTTCCGGACAATATGGCTACACCTTC.

This clonotype has a handful of counts. The chain employs TRBV7-2 and TRBJ2-4; D unclear. Trimming cost V 1 base and J 9 bases, with 13 bases left between them. From germline, CDR1 is SGHTA and CDR2 FQGNSA. CDR3 length: 14 residues. The CDR3 here is CASSLEVPLVIQYF. The CDR3 DNA reads TGTGCCAGCAGCTTAGAGGTTCCCCTCGTCATTCAGTACTTC.

This clonotype has just a few counts. V is TRBV7-2 and J is TRBJ1-1; no firm D call. V dropped 5 bases and J dropped 10 bases, with 14 bases sitting between them. There are 12 residues in the CDR3. Per the germline V gene, CDR1 is SGHTA and CDR2 is FQGNSA. CDR3 sequence reads: CASSRTDFAAFF. CDR3 coding DNA: TGTGCCAGCAGCCGAACAGACTTTGCAGCTTTCTTT.

This clonotype was counted ten times or more. The rearrangement joins TRBV2 to TRBJ2-7; TRBD1 aligns across 7 bases. V was clipped by 1 base and J by 3 bases; unmatched bases: 3. This CDR3 is 14 amino acids long. The germline V gene has CDR1 SNHLY and CDR2 FYNNEI. CDR3 bases: TGTGCCAGCAGTGAAGGACAGGGAGACTACGAGCAGTACTTC. Translated: CASSEGQGDYEQYF. Variable domain in full (rest from reference TRBV2 and TRBJ2-7): EPEVTQTPSHQVTQMGQEVILRCVPISNHLYFYWYRQILGQKVEFLVSFYNNEISEKSEIFDDQFSVERPDGSNFTLKIRSTKLEDSAMYFCASSEGQGDYEQYFGPGTRLTVT.